These 14 T cell receptor beta chains came from one sample sequenced in a study of radiotherapy plus CTLA-4 blockade in lung cancer. This table comes from immunoSEQ multiplex PCR, and its TCRdb copy is limited to in-frame clones, with some not included. Of over 70,000 clones listed, approximately 83% are singletons. The material was peripheral blood, obtained from a patient treated with radiotherapy plus ipilimumab. Every receptor here comes from a human donor with non-small cell lung cancer who had a partial response to radiotherapy plus ipilimumab.

This clone was picked up a small number of times. The rearrangement joins TRBV28 to TRBJ1-2, with TRBD1 matching 8 bases. V was clipped by 4 bases and J by 2 bases; unmatched bases: 6. CDR3 length equals 15 residues. CDR1 MDHEN and CDR2 SYDVKM come from the germline V gene. CDR3 DNA: TGTGCCAGCAGTTCGCTAGACAGGGGAAACTATGGCTACACCTTC. This encodes CASSSLDRGNYGYTF.

V and J are TRBV28 and TRBJ2-3; 12 bases map to TRBD2. The length of the CDR3 is 14 residues. Germline CDR1 and CDR2: MDHEN and SYDVKM. The J segment lost 5 bases and the V segment lost 11 bases, leaving 8 bases of the junction unmatched. The CDR3 nucleotides are TGTGCCGGAGGACTAGCGGGACCAAGAGATACGCAGTATTTT. Translating it yields CAGGLAGPRDTQYF.

V and J are TRBV9 and TRBJ2-3, with TRBD2 identical over 8 bases. The CDR3 is made up of 15 amino acids. Germline V CDR1 and CDR2: SGDLS, YYNGEE. J was trimmed by 2 bases and V by 3 bases; bases with no gene match: 5. The CDR3, as DNA: TGTGCCAGCAGCGCCATAGCGGGATCCACAGATACGCAGTATTTT. This gives the protein CASSAIAGSTDTQYF.

This clone was counted once. This chain uses TRBV7-2 with TRBJ1-4; TRBD1 might be the D (6 bases). CDR3 length equals 14 residues. The V end was cut by 1 base, the J end by 7 bases, with 10 bases between. Germline-derived CDR1 and CDR2 are SGHTA and FQGNSA. This CDR3 is CASSLGNRVEKLFF. The CDR3 DNA is TGTGCCAGCAGCTTAGGAAACAGGGTTGAAAAACTGTTTTTT.

This clone was observed a single time. This chain joins TRBV19 and TRBJ1-2, with 8 nucleotides matching TRBD1. With V trimmed by 2 bases and J by 5 bases, 4 bases remained unmatched. The CDR3 consists of 14 residues. The germline gives CDR1 LNHDA, CDR2 SQIVND (reference sequence). CDR3: CASSIRQGTYGYTF. The CDR3 coding sequence is TGTGCCAGTAGTATAAGACAGGGGACGTATGGCTACACCTTC.

V gene TRBV5-1 combines with J gene TRBJ1-1; D call uncertain. Trimming shortened V by 0 bases and J by 1 base, and 10 bases separated the two germline ends. The CDR3 totals 15 residues. CDR1 and CDR2 (germline): SGHRS, YFSETQ. The CDR3 DNA follows: TGCGCCAGCAGCTTGGCCGGGGAGGCGAACACTGAAGCTTTCTTT. This gives the protein CASSLAGEANTEAFF.

This rearrangement joins TRBV6-6 to TRBJ2-1; maybe TRBD1 (5 bases). Germline V gene data show CDR1 as MNHNY and CDR2 as SVGAGI (reference sequence). The ends were cut back, 0 bases at V and 8 bases at J, with 11 bases in the middle. The CDR3 extends over 14 amino acids. This CDR3 is CASSYSKGLDEQFF. The CDR3 coding sequence is TGTGCCAGCAGTTACTCGAAGGGGCTGGATGAGCAGTTCTTC.

CDR3 bases: TGCAGTGCTAAGCTCCCAGAGACCCAGTACTTC. This gives the protein CSAKLPETQYF. This chain connects TRBV20-1 to TRBJ2-5; D gene ambiguous. The germline CDR1 and CDR2 sequences are DFQATT and SNEGSKA (reference sequence). The CDR3 length is 11 residues. The V gene lost 4 bases and the J gene lost 4 bases, with 7 bases spanning the gap.

The chain is built from TRBV30 and TRBJ2-7; possibly TRBD2 for D (5 bases). The CDR3 length is 13 residues. Trimming shortened V by 3 bases and J by 0 bases, and 9 bases separated the two germline ends. CDR1 and CDR2 (germline): GTSNPN, SVGIG (reference sequence). The CDR3 spells CAWSRGTSYEQYF. CDR3 bases: TGTGCCTGGAGCCGGGGAACCTCCTACGAGCAGTACTTC.

This CDR3 reads CASSRSGNYEQYF. In DNA form, the CDR3 reads TGTGCCAGCAGTCGCAGCGGAAACTACGAGCAGTACTTC. The chain couples TRBV6-1 to TRBJ2-7, with TRBD2 as a possible D gene (5 bases). V was clipped by 5 bases and J by 3 bases, with 11 bases between them. The CDR3 has 13 residues. Germline V lookup: CDR1 MNHNS, CDR2 SASEGT.

This chain links TRBV7-8 with TRBJ1-5; TRBD1 aligns across 8 bases. In germline, CDR1 is SGHVS, CDR2 FQNEAQ. This CDR3 comprises 16 residues. The V and J ends lost 4 bases and 7 bases, in that order; junction bases with no gene match: 12. As DNA, the CDR3 is TGTGCCAGCAGCTCATCGCCCGACAGGGGTTGGCAGCCCCAGCATTTT. It translates to CASSSSPDRGWQPQHF.

The V call is TRBV27, the J call TRBJ1-1; D may be TRBD1 (6 bases). The CDR3 sequence is 14 residues long. V was clipped by 1 base and J by 1 base, with 7 bases between them. Germline V lookup: CDR1 MNHEY, CDR2 SMNVEV (reference sequence). DNA for the CDR3: TGTGCCAGCAGTTTATTACAGGGGAACACTGAAGCTTTCTTT. Translation gives CASSLLQGNTEAFF.

The chain employs TRBV6-5 and TRBJ1-4; no reliable D call. Germline V gene data show CDR1 as MNHEY and CDR2 as SVGAGI. V was trimmed by 5 bases and J by 6 bases, leaving 4 bases between them. This CDR3 is 11 amino acids long. CDR3 sequence: CASSRDEKLFF. Here the CDR3 DNA reads TGTGCCAGCAGTCGCGATGAAAAACTGTTTTTT.

The chain is built from TRBV28 and TRBJ1-2; 8 bases map to TRBD1. The CDR3 runs 14 residues. CDR1 is MDHEN and CDR2 is SYDVKM in the germline V gene. The V and J ends lost 6 bases and 5 bases, in that order; junction bases with no gene match: 8. The CDR3 DNA reads TGTGCCAGCAGACAACAGGGGGGCGGGTATGGCTACACCTTC. Translation: CASRQQGGGYGYTF.